Shown below are 20 T cell receptor beta chains from a single sample sequenced in a study of pediatric ulcerative colitis. Generated by immunoSEQ multiplex PCR, the TCRdb table keeps only in-frame clones and is missing some. The sample holds 5,500 to 7,000 clones, about nine tenths seen once. The sequencing sample was made of blood. All receptors derive from a girl between 10 and 17 years old who was a control in a study of pediatric ulcerative colitis.

CDR3 sequence (DNA): TGTGCCAGCAGCTTGGTTGAGGGGACAGGTTACAATGAGCAGTTCTTC. Its protein product is CASSLVEGTGYNEQFF. V gene TRBV7-8 combines with J gene TRBJ2-1; TRBD1 aligns across 8 bases. The length of the CDR3 is 16 residues. Germline V gene lookup returns CDR1 SGHVS and CDR2 FQNEAQ. V lost 3 bases, J lost 4 bases, and 8 bases stayed unmatched.

V usage is TRBV5-1 and J usage is TRBJ1-1; TRBD1 is a possible D gene (6 bases). Per germline, CDR1 SGHRS and CDR2 YFSETQ. The CDR3 sequence is 17 residues long. Trimming removed 1 base from V and 6 bases from J, with 22 bases in between. DNA for the CDR3: TGCGCCAGCAGCTTGATTCGACAGGCCCCCGGGGTAGCTGAAGCTTTCTTT. Protein product: CASSLIRQAPGVAEAFF.

The rearrangement joins TRBV1 to TRBJ2-7. TRBV1 is shown as a pseudogene. CDR3 length equals 15 residues. The CDR3 sequence is CTSSQKVGLPYEQYF. The CDR3 nucleotides read TGCACCAGCAGCCAAAAAGTAGGATTACCCTACGAGCAGTACTTC.

The gene calls are TRBV19 and TRBJ1-5, with D tentatively TRBD1 (5 bases). V was cut by 4 bases and J by 2 bases, with 12 bases left in between. Germline V gene sequence: CDR1 LNHDA, CDR2 SQIVND (reference sequence). CDR3 size: 15 residues. For the CDR3, the DNA is TGTGCCAGTAGTACGGCGGGGCCGGGCAATCAGCCCCAGCATTTT. It encodes CASSTAGPGNQPQHF. Using reference TRBV19 and TRBJ1-5 for the parts outside the CDR3, the full variable domain is DGGITQSPKYLFRKEGQNVTLSCEQNLNHDAMYWYRQDPGQGLRLIYYSQIVNDFQKGDIAEGYSVSREKKESFPLTVTSAQKNPTAFYLCASSTAGPGNQPQHFGDGTRLSIL.

This chain links TRBV29-1 with TRBJ1-4; no clear D. Germline assignment: CDR1 SQVTM and CDR2 ANQGSEA. There are 12 residues in the CDR3. The germline V and J ends were trimmed by 1 base and 5 bases, with 5 bases remaining between them. CDR3: CSVEGLNEKLFF. The DNA of the CDR3 is TGCAGCGTTGAAGGACTCAATGAAAAACTGTTTTTT.

The chain employs TRBV28 and TRBJ1-5, with D maybe TRBD1 (5 bases). Trimming cost V 7 bases and J 1 base, with 11 bases left between them. This CDR3 has 14 residues. The germline V gene has CDR1 MDHEN and CDR2 SYDVKM. The CDR3, as DNA: TGTGCCAGCAATCCCGGGGGGAGCAATCAGCCCCAGCATTTT. Translating gives CASNPGGSNQPQHF.

The chain recombines TRBV28 with TRBJ2-7; D is uncertain. The CDR3 has 12 amino acids. Per germline, CDR1 MDHEN and CDR2 SYDVKM. V lost 1 base to trimming and J lost 3 bases, with 4 bases between them. CDR3 residues: CASSLYGYEQYF. Here the CDR3 DNA reads TGTGCCAGCAGTTTATACGGCTACGAGCAGTACTTC.

The gene calls are TRBV7-8 and TRBJ2-7, with D unresolved. Germline-derived CDR1 and CDR2 are SGHVS and FQNEAQ. Trimming stripped 2 bases from V and 6 bases from J, with 11 bases between. This CDR3 has 13 amino acids. The CDR3 protein is CASSLMAGGEQYF. Written as DNA, the CDR3 is TGTGCCAGCAGCTTAATGGCAGGCGGCGAGCAGTACTTC.

The chain has TRBV2 and TRBJ2-1, with D possibly being TRBD1 (6 bases). The CDR3 extends over 14 amino acids. The V end was cut by 7 bases, the J end by 5 bases, with 15 bases between. In germline, CDR1 is SNHLY, CDR2 FYNNEI. CDR3 residues: CASNPGQADNEQFF. CDR3 DNA: TGTGCCAGCAATCCGGGACAAGCGGACAATGAGCAGTTCTTC.

This clone was detected once. The V gene is TRBV13, the J gene TRBJ2-1, with 8 bases aligning to TRBD1. The germline CDR1 and CDR2 sequences are PRHDT and FYEKMQ (reference sequence). V lost 6 bases, J lost 5 bases, and 12 bases stayed unmatched. The CDR3 has 16 residues. The chain's CDR3 is CASSFRGLIRHNEQFF. CDR3 sequence (DNA): TGTGCCAGCAGTTTCAGGGGGCTCATACGTCACAATGAGCAGTTCTTC.

J is TRBJ1-3 and V is TRBV27; D is perhaps TRBD1 (6 bases). The V gene lost 2 bases and the J gene lost 0 bases, with 8 bases spanning the gap. The CDR3 has 15 amino acids. Germline lookup yields CDR1 MNHEY and CDR2 SMNVEV (reference sequence). The CDR3 nucleotides are TGTGCCAGCAGTTTAGGGGGCCACTCTGGAAACACCATATATTTT. Protein sequence: CASSLGGHSGNTIYF.

V usage is TRBV4-3 and J usage is TRBJ2-3; D is perhaps TRBD1 or TRBD2 (6 bases each). Germline-derived CDR1 and CDR2 are LGHNA and YSLEER. V was trimmed by 2 bases and J by 6 bases, leaving 15 bases between them. CDR3 size: 15 residues. The CDR3, as DNA: TGCGCCAGCAGCCAACGTGTCAGGGGAGGTGATACGCAGTATTTT. This encodes CASSQRVRGGDTQYF.

This chain uses TRBV10-3 with TRBJ2-1; the D gene is possibly TRBD2 (5 bases). The CDR3 runs 16 residues. The germline gives CDR1 ENHRY, CDR2 SYGVKD. Trimming removed 4 bases from V and 2 bases from J, with 15 bases in between. CDR3 bases: TGTGCCATCAGTGGTGGACTTATACTGACCTACAATGAGCAGTTCTTC. The encoded protein is CAISGGLILTYNEQFF.

The chain combines TRBV5-1 with TRBJ1-1; 9 positions agree with TRBD1. The CDR3 runs to 16 residues. Germline-derived CDR1 and CDR2 are SGHRS and YFSETQ. The V segment lost 0 bases and the J segment 4 bases; nucleotides outside the gene matches: 7. CDR3 in DNA: TGCGCCAGCAGCTTGGGACAGGGGGGAAAGATCACTGAAGCTTTCTTT. Translated: CASSLGQGGKITEAFF.

This rearrangement joins TRBV5-6 to TRBJ1-2; 11 nucleotides align to TRBD1. This CDR3 contains 14 residues. CDR1 is SGHDT and CDR2 is YYEEEE in the germline V gene. The V gene end was trimmed by 2 bases and the J gene end by 8 bases; junction bases not matched to a gene: 5. The CDR3 DNA sequence: TGTGCCAGCAGCTTTCTGGGACAGGGGGAAGGCTACACCTTC. Protein product: CASSFLGQGEGYTF.

This chain links TRBV7-6 with TRBJ2-7, with a possible D match to TRBD2 (5 bases). V was clipped by 5 bases and J by 1 base, with 15 bases between them. The germline V gene has CDR1 SGHVS and CDR2 FNYEAQ. CDR3 length equals 15 residues. The CDR3, as DNA: TGTGCCAGCAGCGTAGACGAGGGATTTTCCTACGAGCAGTACTTC. Encoded protein: CASSVDEGFSYEQYF.

The V gene is TRBV5-6, the J gene TRBJ2-7; D is possibly TRBD1 (5 bases). The ends were cut back, 4 bases at V and 2 bases at J, with 10 bases in the middle. The CDR3 length is 13 residues. The germline CDR1 and CDR2 sequences are SGHDT and YYEEEE. The CDR3 here is CASSPGHPYEQYF. CDR3 bases: TGTGCCAGCAGCCCTGGACATCCCTACGAGCAGTACTTC.

The table lists this clone with a count of one. This sequence joins TRBV5-4 and TRBJ2-7; 7 bases align to TRBD2. This CDR3 contains 17 residues. Trimming took 4 bases from V and 1 from J; bases not matched to a gene: 14. Germline V gene lookup returns CDR1 SGHNT and CDR2 YYREEE (reference sequence). The CDR3 loop reads CASSNPLLARASYEQYF. CDR3 nucleotides: TGTGCCAGCAGCAACCCCCTACTAGCGAGGGCTTCCTACGAGCAGTACTTC.

This sequence joins TRBV5-4 and TRBJ2-7, with 9 nucleotides matching TRBD1. The J segment lost 4 bases and the V segment lost 2 bases, leaving 1 base of the junction unmatched. There are 13 residues in the CDR3. In germline, CDR1 is SGHNT, CDR2 YYREEE (reference sequence). The CDR3 spells CASSLQGAYEQYF. CDR3 coding DNA: TGTGCCAGCAGCTTACAGGGGGCTTACGAGCAGTACTTC.

The chain carries TRBV27 and TRBJ1-2; TRBD1 matches at 7 bases. The V gene end was trimmed by 7 bases and the J gene end by 6 bases; junction bases not matched to a gene: 8. Germline assignment: CDR1 MNHEY and CDR2 SMNVEV (reference sequence). The CDR3 loop spans 13 amino acids. The CDR3, as DNA: TGTGCCAGCAAGCTACAGGGGAATAATGGCTACACCTTC. Residues: CASKLQGNNGYTF.